Below, 11 T cell receptor beta chains from the same sample are listed, as sequenced in a study of T cells in Graves' hyperthyroidism and ophthalmopathy. Using RNA transcripts as the source, TCR beta CDR3 regions were amplified. The primer set for the first-round RT-PCR of the TCR CDR3 was HTBI. Using its own MiXCR run on the multiplex PCR reads, TCRdb lists one record per CDR3 protein. Of more than 250,000 distinct CDR3 sequences listed, 15% were seen once; the top ten hold under 35%. The specimen was blood. These receptors all stem from a woman aged 45-59 years with Graves' hyperthyroidism that later progressed to Graves' ophthalmopathy.

This clonotype appeared many times. CDR3 residues: CSARRDLSDEQFF. The CDR3 coding sequence is TGCAGTGCTAGACGGGACCTAAGCGATGAGCAGTTCTTC. The V and J genes are TRBV20-1 and TRBJ2-1, with D tentatively TRBD1 or TRBD2 (5 bases each). V shed 2 bases and J shed 8 bases, with 13 bases lying between them. The CDR3 contains 13 residues. Germline CDR1 reads DFQATT; CDR2 reads SNEGSKA (reference sequence).

This clonotype was counted a few times. In nucleotides, the CDR3 is TGCGCCAGCAGCCAGGATCGGTCAGGGGTGAACTATGGCTACACCTTC. Translating it yields CASSQDRSGVNYGYTF. J is TRBJ1-2 and V is TRBV5-1; tentatively, D is TRBD1 (6 bases). The germline V gene has CDR1 SGHRS and CDR2 YFSETQ. V lost 4 bases and J lost 2, with 18 bases in between. The CDR3 totals 16 residues.

This clonotype was observed a few times. CDR3 in amino acids: CASFKSLGTTYEQYF. Written as DNA, the CDR3 is TGTGCCAGCTTTAAGAGCCTCGGGACCACCTACGAGCAGTACTTC. The chain recombines TRBV28 with TRBJ2-7; D is tentatively TRBD1 or TRBD2 (5 bases each). The CDR3 covers 15 residues. Trimming left V 8 bases short and J 2 bases short, with 19 bases between. Germline lookup yields CDR1 MDHEN and CDR2 SYDVKM.

This clonotype was counted at least ten times. The chain uses TRBV2 and TRBJ2-1; D not certain. The length of the CDR3 is 13 residues. The germline V gene has CDR1 SNHLY and CDR2 FYNNEI. Trimming pared 8 bases from V and 10 bases from J, leaving 18 bases between. CDR3 in amino acids: CASAPDLSQEQFF. As DNA, the CDR3 is TGTGCCAGCGCGCCAGACTTATCCCAAGAGCAGTTCTTC.

Many counts were recorded for this clonotype. This rearrangement joins TRBV5-1 to TRBJ2-2; 14 bases line up with TRBD2. The CDR3 totals 15 residues. Trimming took 5 bases from V and 5 from J; bases not matched to a gene: 2. Germline lookup yields CDR1 SGHRS and CDR2 YFSETQ. As DNA, the CDR3 is TGCGCCAGCAGTCGGACTAGCGGGAGGACCGGGGAGCTGTTTTTT. It yields the protein CASSRTSGRTGELFF.

This clonotype has at least ten counts. The V and J genes are TRBV7-6 and TRBJ2-1; D unresolved. V was trimmed by 5 bases and J by 8 bases, leaving 13 bases between them. The length of the CDR3 is 13 residues. The germline gives CDR1 SGHVS, CDR2 FNYEAQ. The CDR3, as DNA: TGTGCCAGCAGCCTATATGTGGGCGATGAGCAGTTCTTC. Translated: CASSLYVGDEQFF.

This clonotype was picked up many times. This chain joins TRBV30 and TRBJ2-3; TRBD2 matches 9 bases. CDR1 and CDR2 from the germline V gene are GTSNPN and SVGIG (reference sequence). The CDR3 extends over 13 amino acids. J lost 6 bases, V lost 0 bases, and 1 base had no gene match. In DNA form, the CDR3 reads TGTGCCTGGAGTGTGCGGGAGGGGGATACGCAGTATTTT. Translating it yields CAWSVREGDTQYF.

This clonotype has at least ten counts. V is TRBV28 and J is TRBJ2-2; D is perhaps TRBD1 or TRBD2 (5 bases each). With 8 bases removed from V and 10 bases from J, the gap between germline ends came to 11 bases. CDR1 MDHEN and CDR2 SYDVKM come from the germline V gene. The CDR3 covers 11 residues. The CDR3, as DNA: TGTGCCAGCTGGGGACGGCAGGAGCTGTTTTTT. Its protein is CASWGRQELFF.

CDR3 amino acids: CASSLALGSYGYTF. CDR3 nucleotides: TGTGCCAGCAGCTTGGCGTTGGGCTCCTATGGCTACACCTTC. The J gene is TRBJ1-2, the V gene TRBV5-6; D not certain. The germline V and J ends were trimmed by 0 bases and 4 bases, with 10 bases remaining between them. The germline V gene has CDR1 SGHDT and CDR2 YYEEEE. This CDR3 comprises 14 residues. Drawing the rest from reference TRBV5-6 and TRBJ1-2, the complete variable domain is DAGVTQSPTHLIKTRGQQVTLRCSPKSGHDTVSWYQQALGQGPQFIFQYYEEEERQRGNFPDRFSGHQFPNYSSELNVNALLLGDSALYLCASSLALGSYGYTFGSGTRLTVV.

This clonotype occurred a few times. The rearrangement joins TRBV28 to TRBJ2-2; 10 bases align to TRBD2. The V gene's germline CDR1 is MDHEN and CDR2 SYDVKM. V was pared by 11 bases and J by 0 bases, with 9 bases of the junction left unmatched. The CDR3 covers 16 residues. CDR3 loop: CAARNGLAANTGELFF. DNA of the CDR3: TGTGCCGCGAGAAATGGACTAGCGGCGAACACCGGGGAGCTGTTTTTT.

This clonotype came up many times. The CDR3 region is CAWSRGRAYTEAFF. The CDR3 DNA follows: TGTGCCTGGAGTCGCGGCAGGGCGTACACTGAAGCTTTCTTT. The genes are TRBV30 and TRBJ1-1, with D possibly being TRBD1 (5 bases). CDR1 and CDR2 (germline): GTSNPN, SVGIG (reference sequence). Trimming removed 2 bases at V and 3 bases at J, with 13 bases between. The CDR3 extends over 14 amino acids.